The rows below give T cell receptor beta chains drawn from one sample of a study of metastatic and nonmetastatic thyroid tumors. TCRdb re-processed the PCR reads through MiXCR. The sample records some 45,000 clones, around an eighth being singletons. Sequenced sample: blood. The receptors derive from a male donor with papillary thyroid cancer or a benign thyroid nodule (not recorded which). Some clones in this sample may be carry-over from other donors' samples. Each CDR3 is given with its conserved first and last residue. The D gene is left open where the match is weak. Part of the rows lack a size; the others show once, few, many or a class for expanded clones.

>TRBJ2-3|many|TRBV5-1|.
TGCGCCAGCAGCCCGGATACAGGGAGAAGCACAGATACGCAGTATTTT
CASSPDTGRSTDTQYF
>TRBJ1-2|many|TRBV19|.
TGTGCCAGTAGTATTAGGGCGCGTGGCTACACCTTC
CASSIRARGYTF
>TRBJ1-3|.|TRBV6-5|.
TGTGCCAGCAGTTACTCTAAAGCCGGTAGCTCTGGAAACACCATATATTTT
CASSYSKAGSSGNTIYF
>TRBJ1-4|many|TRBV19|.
TGTGCCAGTCGCCGGGTTAATGAAAAACTGTTTTTT
CASRRVNEKLFF
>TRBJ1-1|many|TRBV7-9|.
TGTGCCAGCAGCTTATCACAGTCCACTGAAGCTTTCTTT
CASSLSQSTEAFF
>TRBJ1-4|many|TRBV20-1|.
TGCAGTGCTAGGCCCTTCATAGGGGGAACTAATGAAAAACTGTTTTTT
CSARPFIGGTNEKLFF
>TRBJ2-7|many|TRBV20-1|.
TGCAGTGCGCTCGGGTCCTACGAGCAGTACTTC
CSALGSYEQYF
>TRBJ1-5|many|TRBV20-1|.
TGCAGTGCTAGAGATTGGCGTGCGCCAGAAGAGTATAGCAATCAGCCCCAGCATTTT
CSARDWRAPEEYSNQPQHF
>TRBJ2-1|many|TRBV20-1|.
TGCAGTGCTAGAAACTCAGCGGCACAGAGCTCCTACAATGAGCAGTTCTTC
CSARNSAAQSSYNEQFF
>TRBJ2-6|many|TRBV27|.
TGTGCCAGCAGTCCCCTTACCTCTGGGGCCAACGTCCTGACTTTC
CASSPLTSGANVLTF
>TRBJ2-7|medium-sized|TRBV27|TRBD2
TGTGCCAGCAGTCCTCTGGGTAGCGGGAGAACCCCCTACGAGCAGTACTTC
CASSPLGSGRTPYEQYF
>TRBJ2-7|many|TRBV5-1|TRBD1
TGCGCCAGCAGCTTCCGGGACAGATCCTACGAGCAGTACTTC
CASSFRDRSYEQYF
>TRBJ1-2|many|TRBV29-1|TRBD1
TGCAGCGTTGGACCTGACAGGGGGCTATATGGCTACACCTTC
CSVGPDRGLYGYTF
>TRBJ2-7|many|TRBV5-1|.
TGCGCCAGCAGCTTGACAGGGGGGGTTTACGAGCAGTACTTC
CASSLTGGVYEQYF
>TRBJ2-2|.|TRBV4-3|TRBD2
TGCGCCAGCAGCCAATCTTTAGCGGGAGCGACGAACACCGGGGATCTGTTTTTT
CASSQSLAGATNTGDLFF
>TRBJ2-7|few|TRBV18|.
TGTGCCAGCTCTCGGGACGTAGGAGGGTACGAGCAGTACTTC
CASSRDVGGYEQYF
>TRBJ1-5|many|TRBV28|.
TGTGCCAGCAGTCCGGGGGGTGGGGCGGGCAATCAGCCCCAGCATTTT
CASSPGGGAGNQPQHF
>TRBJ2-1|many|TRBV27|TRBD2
TGTGCCAGCACGGGACTAGCAGGAAGAGACAATGAGCAGTTCTTC
CASTGLAGRDNEQFF
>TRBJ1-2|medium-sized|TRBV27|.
TGTGCCAGCAGTTTAACAGGGAACTATGGCTACACCTTC
CASSLTGNYGYTF
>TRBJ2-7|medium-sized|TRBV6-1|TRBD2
TGTGCCAGCAGTCAGGACCCGGGAGGGGACGAGCAGTACTTC
CASSQDPGGDEQYF
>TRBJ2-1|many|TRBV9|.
TGTGCCAGCAGCGGGCTCTATGCCTCCTACAATGAGCAGTTCTTC
CASSGLYASYNEQFF
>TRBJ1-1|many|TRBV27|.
TGTGCCAGCAGTCCCTACAAGAACACTGAAGCTTTCTTT
CASSPYKNTEAFF
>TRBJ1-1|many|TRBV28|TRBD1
TGTGCCAGCACCGGACAGGGTTACACTGAAGCTTTCTTT
CASTGQGYTEAFF
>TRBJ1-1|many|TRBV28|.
TGTGCCAGCAGTAACATTAGCACAGGGAGCCCTGAAGCTTTCTTT
CASSNISTGSPEAFF
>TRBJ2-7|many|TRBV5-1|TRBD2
TGCGCCAGCAGCTGGGGACTAGCGGGTTTCTACGAGCAGTACTTC
CASSWGLAGFYEQYF
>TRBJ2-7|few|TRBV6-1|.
TGTGCCAGCAGCGAAAGTGGGGACCTGGGAAAGCAGTACTTC
CASSESGDLGKQYF
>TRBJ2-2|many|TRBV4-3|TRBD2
TGCGCCAGCAACCTAATAGCGGGAGTTGCGGGTGGCACCGGGGAGCTGTTTTTT
CASNLIAGVAGGTGELFF
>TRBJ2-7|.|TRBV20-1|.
TGCAGTGGCGGGACCCACGACTCCTACGAGCAGTACTTC
CSGGTHDSYEQYF
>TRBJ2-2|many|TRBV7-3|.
TGTGCCAGCAGCTTAGAATACACCGGGGAGCTGTTTTTT
CASSLEYTGELFF
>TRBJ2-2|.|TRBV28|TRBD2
TGTGCCAGCAGCTATACTAGCGTGGGGGGTACCGGGGAGCTGTTTTTT
CASSYTSVGGTGELFF
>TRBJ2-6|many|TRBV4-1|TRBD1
TGCGCCAGCAGCCCACCGGGACAGAGGTTCTCTGGGGCCAACGTCCTGACTTTC
CASSPPGQRFSGANVLTF
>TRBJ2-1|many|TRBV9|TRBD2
TGTGCCAGCAGCGTAGGACTAGCGGGAGTGGAGCAGTTCTTC
CASSVGLAGVEQFF
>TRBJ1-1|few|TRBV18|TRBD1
TGTGCCAGCTCCCACGGACAGGGCACTGAAGCTTTCTTT
CASSHGQGTEAFF
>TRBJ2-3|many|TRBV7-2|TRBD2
TGTGCCAGCAGCTGGACTAGCGGGAGGGGGGGGTTTGCAGATACGCAGTATTTT
CASSWTSGRGGFADTQYF
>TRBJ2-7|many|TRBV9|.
TGTGCCAGCAGCGTAGCTCGGGGGACCTACGAGCAGTACTTC
CASSVARGTYEQYF
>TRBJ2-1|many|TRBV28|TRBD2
TGTGCCAGCAGTCTCAACATAGCGGGAGGGCCCGATGAGCAGTTCTTC
CASSLNIAGGPDEQFF
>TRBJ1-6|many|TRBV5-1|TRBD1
TGCGCCAGCAGCTCGGGACAGGACTCCTATAATTCACCCCTCCACTTT
CASSSGQDSYNSPLHF
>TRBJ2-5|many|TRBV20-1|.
TGCAGTGCTAGCTTTGAGGCAGGGGGGGGCTGGTCGGCCCAGTACTTC
CSASFEAGGGWSAQYF